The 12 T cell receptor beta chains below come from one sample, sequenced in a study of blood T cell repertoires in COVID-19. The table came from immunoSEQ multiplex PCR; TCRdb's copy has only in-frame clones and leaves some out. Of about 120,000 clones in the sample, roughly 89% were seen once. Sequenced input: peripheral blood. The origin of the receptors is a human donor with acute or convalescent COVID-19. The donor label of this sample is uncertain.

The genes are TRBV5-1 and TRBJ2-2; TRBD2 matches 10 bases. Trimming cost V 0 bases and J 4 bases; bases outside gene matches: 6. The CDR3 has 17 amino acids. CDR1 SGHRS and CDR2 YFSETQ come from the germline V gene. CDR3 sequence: CASSLDLAGEGTGELFF. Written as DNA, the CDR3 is TGCGCCAGCAGCTTGGATCTAGCGGGAGAGGGCACCGGGGAGCTGTTTTTT.

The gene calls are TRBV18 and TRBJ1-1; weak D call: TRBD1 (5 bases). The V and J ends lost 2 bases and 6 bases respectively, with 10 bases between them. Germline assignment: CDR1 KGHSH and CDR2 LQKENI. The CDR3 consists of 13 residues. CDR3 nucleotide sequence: TGTGCCAGCTCACCAGATGACAGCGCTGAAGCTTTCTTT. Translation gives CASSPDDSAEAFF.

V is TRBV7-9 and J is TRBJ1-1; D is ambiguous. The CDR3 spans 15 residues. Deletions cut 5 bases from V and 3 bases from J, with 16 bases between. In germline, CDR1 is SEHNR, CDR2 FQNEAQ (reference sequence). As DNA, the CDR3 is TGTGCCAGCAGCCCACTGACACCTCGATACACTGAAGCTTTCTTT. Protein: CASSPLTPRYTEAFF.

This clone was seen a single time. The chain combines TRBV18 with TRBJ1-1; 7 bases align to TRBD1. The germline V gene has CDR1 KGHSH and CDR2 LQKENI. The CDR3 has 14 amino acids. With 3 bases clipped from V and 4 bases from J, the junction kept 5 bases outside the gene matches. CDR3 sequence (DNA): TGTGCCAGCTCACCGGACAGGTATGGCACTGAAGCTTTCTTT. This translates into CASSPDRYGTEAFF.

CDR3 sequence reads: CAWAKGAGNTEAFF. The CDR3 DNA reads TGTGCCTGGGCTAAGGGGGCCGGGAACACTGAAGCTTTCTTT. The V call is TRBV30, the J call TRBJ1-1, with 7 bases fitting TRBD1. With V trimmed by 5 bases and J by 1 base, 7 bases remained unmatched. The germline V gene has CDR1 GTSNPN and CDR2 SVGIG (reference sequence). CDR3 length equals 14 residues. The whole variable domain, remainder taken from reference TRBV30 and TRBJ1-1, is SQTIHQWPATLVQPVGSPLSLECTVEGTSNPNLYWYRQAAGRGLQLLFYSVGIGQISSEVPQNLSASRPQDRQFILSSKKLLLSDSGFYLCAWAKGAGNTEAFFGQGTRLTVV.

CDR3 in amino acids: CASRAASGAGELFF. In nucleotides, the CDR3 is TGTGCCAGCAGAGCGGCTAGCGGGGCCGGGGAGCTGTTTTTT. The chain has TRBV6-5 and TRBJ2-2; 9 bases match TRBD2. The germline V gene has CDR1 MNHEY and CDR2 SVGAGI. With V trimmed by 6 bases and J by 6 bases, 5 bases remained unmatched. The CDR3 is 14 residues long.

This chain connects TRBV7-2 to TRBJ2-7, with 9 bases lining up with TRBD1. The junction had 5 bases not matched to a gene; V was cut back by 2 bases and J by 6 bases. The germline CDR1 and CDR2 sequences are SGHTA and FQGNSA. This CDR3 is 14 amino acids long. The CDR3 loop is CASSLTQGAIEQYF. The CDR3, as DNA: TGTGCCAGCAGCTTAACACAGGGGGCGATCGAGCAGTACTTC.

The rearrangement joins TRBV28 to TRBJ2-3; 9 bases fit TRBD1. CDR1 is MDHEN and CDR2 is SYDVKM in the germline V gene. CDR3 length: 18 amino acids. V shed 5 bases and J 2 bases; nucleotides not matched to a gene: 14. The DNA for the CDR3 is TGTGCCAGCAGTCCGATGGGGGGACAGGGTGCGTACACAGATACGCAGTATTTT. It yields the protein CASSPMGGQGAYTDTQYF.

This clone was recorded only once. CDR3 DNA: TGTGCCACCGGGCTAGCGGGGCTAAGCACAGATACGCAGTATTTT. Amino acid sequence: CATGLAGLSTDTQYF. The gene calls are TRBV15 and TRBJ2-3; 9 bases line up with TRBD2. Germline-derived CDR1 and CDR2 are LNHNV and YYDKDF (reference sequence). V trimming: 8 bases; J trimming: 0 bases; junction bases outside the gene matches: 6. The CDR3 extends over 15 amino acids.

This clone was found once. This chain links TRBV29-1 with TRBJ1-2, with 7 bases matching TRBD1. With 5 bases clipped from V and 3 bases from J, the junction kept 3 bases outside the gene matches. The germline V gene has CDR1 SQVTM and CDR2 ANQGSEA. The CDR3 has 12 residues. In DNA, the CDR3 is TGCAGCGTTTCGGGACAGCACTATGGCTACACCTTC. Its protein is CSVSGQHYGYTF.

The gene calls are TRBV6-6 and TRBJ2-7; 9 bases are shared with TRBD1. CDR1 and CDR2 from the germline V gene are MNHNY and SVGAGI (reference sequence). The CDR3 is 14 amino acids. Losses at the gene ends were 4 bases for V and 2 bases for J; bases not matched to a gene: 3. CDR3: CASSSGTGTYEQYF. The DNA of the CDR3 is TGTGCCAGCAGTTCGGGGACAGGGACCTACGAGCAGTACTTC.

CDR3 sequence (DNA): TGTGCCAGCAGCCCCGATGGGACAACCAGGAACACTGAAGCTTTCTTT. It specifies CASSPDGTTRNTEAFF. The chain uses TRBV5-6 and TRBJ1-1; D may be TRBD1 (6 bases). The CDR3 spans 16 residues. CDR1 is SGHDT, CDR2 YYEEEE, per germline. Trimming left V 4 bases short and J 1 base short, with 17 bases between. The full variable domain, completed using reference TRBV5-6 and TRBJ1-1, is DAGVTQSPTHLIKTRGQQVTLRCSPKSGHDTVSWYQQALGQGPQFIFQYYEEEERQRGNFPDRFSGHQFPNYSSELNVNALLLGDSALYLCASSPDGTTRNTEAFFGQGTRLTVV.